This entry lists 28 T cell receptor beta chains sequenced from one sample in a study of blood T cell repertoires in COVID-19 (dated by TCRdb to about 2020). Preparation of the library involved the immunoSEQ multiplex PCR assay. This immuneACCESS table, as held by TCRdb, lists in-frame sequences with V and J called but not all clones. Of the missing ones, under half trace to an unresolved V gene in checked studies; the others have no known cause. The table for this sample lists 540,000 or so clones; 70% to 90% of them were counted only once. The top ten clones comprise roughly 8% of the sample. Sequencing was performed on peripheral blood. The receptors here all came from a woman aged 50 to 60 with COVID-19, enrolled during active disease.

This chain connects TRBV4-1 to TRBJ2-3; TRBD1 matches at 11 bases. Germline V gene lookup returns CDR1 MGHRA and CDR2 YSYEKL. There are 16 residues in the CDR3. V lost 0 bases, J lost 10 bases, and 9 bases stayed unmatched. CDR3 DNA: TGCGCCAGCAGCCAAGAGGGGACAGGGGGGAGCGAGGCGCAGTATTTT. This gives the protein CASSQEGTGGSEAQYF.

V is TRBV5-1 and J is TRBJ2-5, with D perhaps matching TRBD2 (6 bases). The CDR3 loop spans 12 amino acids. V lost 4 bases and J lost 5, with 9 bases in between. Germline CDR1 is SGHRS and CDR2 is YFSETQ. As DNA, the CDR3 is TGCGCCAGCAGCAGGGAGGCGGAGACCCAGTACTTC. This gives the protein CASSREAETQYF.

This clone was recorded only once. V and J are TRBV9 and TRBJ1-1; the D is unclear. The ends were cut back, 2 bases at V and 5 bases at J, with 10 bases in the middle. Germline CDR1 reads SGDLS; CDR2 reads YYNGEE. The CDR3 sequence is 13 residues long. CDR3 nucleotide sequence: TGTGCCAGCAGCGTGGGCTCTGGAACTGAAGCTTTCTTT. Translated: CASSVGSGTEAFF.

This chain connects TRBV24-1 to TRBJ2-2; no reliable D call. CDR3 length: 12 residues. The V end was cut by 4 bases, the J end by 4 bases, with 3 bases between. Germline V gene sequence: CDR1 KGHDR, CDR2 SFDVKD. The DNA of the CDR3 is TGTGCCACCAGTGACTTCACCGGGGAGCTGTTTTTT. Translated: CATSDFTGELFF.

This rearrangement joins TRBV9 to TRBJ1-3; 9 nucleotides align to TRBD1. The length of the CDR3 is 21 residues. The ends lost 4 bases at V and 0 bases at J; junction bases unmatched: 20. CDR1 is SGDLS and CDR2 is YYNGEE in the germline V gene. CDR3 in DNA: TGTGCCAGCAGCCTCTCCCTCGGGGACAGGGCAACCCTTTCCTCTGGAAACACCATATATTTT. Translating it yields CASSLSLGDRATLSSGNTIYF.

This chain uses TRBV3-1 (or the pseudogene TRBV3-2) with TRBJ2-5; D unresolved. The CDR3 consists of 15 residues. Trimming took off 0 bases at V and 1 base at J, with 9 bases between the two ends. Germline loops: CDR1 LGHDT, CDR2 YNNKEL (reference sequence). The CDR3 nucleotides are TGTGCCAGCAGCCAAGACACAGCAACCCAAGAGACCCAGTACTTC. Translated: CASSQDTATQETQYF.

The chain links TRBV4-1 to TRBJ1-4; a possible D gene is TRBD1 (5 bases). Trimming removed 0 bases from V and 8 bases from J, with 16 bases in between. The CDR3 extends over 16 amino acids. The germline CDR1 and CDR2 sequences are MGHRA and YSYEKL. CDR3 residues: CASSQDEVAGREKLFF. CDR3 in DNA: TGCGCCAGCAGCCAAGATGAAGTCGCAGGGAGGGAAAAACTGTTTTTT.

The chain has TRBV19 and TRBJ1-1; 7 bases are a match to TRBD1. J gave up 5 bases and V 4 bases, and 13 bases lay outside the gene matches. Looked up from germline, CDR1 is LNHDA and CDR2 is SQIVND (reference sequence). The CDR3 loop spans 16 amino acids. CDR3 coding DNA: TGTGCCAGTAGTACGGGCGGCCACAGGGGTGGGACTGAAGCTTTCTTT. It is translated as CASSTGGHRGGTEAFF. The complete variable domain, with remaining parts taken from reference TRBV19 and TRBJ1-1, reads DGGITQSPKYLFRKEGQNVTLSCEQNLNHDAMYWYRQDPGQGLRLIYYSQIVNDFQKGDIAEGYSVSREKKESFPLTVTSAQKNPTAFYLCASSTGGHRGGTEAFFGQGTRLTVV.

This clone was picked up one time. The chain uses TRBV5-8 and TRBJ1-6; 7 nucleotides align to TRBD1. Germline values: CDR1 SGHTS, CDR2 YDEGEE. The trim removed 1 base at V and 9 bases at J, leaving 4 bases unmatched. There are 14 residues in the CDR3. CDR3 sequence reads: CASSLQTGSSPLHF. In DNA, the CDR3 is TGTGCCAGCAGCTTGCAGACAGGGAGTTCACCCCTCCACTTT.

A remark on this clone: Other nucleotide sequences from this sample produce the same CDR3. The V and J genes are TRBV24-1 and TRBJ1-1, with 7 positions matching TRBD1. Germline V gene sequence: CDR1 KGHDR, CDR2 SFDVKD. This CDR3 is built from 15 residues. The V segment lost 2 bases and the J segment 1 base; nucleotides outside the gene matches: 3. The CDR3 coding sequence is TGTGCCACCAGTGATTCTAGGGGGCCGAACACTGAAGCTTTCTTT. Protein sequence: CATSDSRGPNTEAFF.

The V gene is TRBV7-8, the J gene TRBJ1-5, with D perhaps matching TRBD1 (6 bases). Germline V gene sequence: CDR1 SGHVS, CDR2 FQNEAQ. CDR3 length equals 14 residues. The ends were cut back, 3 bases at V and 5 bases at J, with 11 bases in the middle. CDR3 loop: CASSFRDNYQPQHF. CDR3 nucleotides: TGTGCCAGCAGCTTCCGGGACAATTATCAGCCCCAGCATTTT.

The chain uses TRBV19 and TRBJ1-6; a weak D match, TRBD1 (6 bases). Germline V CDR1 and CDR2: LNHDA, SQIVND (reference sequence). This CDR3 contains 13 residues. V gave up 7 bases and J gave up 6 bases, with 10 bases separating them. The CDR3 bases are TGTGCCAGTACCTGGACAGTTAATTCACCCCTCCACTTT. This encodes CASTWTVNSPLHF.

As DNA, the CDR3 is TGTGCCAGCAGTGAGGACAGGGGGCTTGAAGCTTTCTTT. This gives the protein CASSEDRGLEAFF. V is TRBV12-3 or TRBV12-4 and J is TRBJ1-1, with TRBD1 matching over 11 bases. The CDR3 is 13 amino acids. The trim removed 5 bases at V and 7 bases at J, leaving 3 bases unmatched.

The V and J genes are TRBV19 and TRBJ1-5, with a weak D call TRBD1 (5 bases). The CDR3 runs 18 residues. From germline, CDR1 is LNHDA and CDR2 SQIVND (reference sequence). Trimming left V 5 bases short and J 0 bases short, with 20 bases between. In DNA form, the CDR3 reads TGTGCCAGTAGTCCGCCCCGGGGGGACCTCTATAGCAATCAGCCCCAGCATTTT. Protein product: CASSPPRGDLYSNQPQHF.

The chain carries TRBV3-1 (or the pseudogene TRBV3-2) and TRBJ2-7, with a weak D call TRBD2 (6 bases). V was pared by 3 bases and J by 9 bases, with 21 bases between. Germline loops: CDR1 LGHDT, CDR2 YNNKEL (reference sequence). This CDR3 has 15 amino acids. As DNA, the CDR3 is TGTGCCAGCAGCCAGATGGGACTCTTGTTTTCGGGGCAGTACTTC. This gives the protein CASSQMGLLFSGQYF.

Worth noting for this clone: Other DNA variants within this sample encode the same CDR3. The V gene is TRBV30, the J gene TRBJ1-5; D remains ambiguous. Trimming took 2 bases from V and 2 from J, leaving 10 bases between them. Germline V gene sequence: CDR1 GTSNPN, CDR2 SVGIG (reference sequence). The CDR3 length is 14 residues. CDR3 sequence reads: CAWSKGGGNQPQHF. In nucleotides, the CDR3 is TGTGCCTGGAGTAAGGGCGGGGGCAATCAGCCCCAGCATTTT.

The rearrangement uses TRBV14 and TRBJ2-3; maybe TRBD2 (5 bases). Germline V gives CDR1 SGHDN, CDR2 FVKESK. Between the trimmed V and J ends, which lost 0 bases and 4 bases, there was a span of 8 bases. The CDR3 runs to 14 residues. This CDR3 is CASSQDMGADTQYF. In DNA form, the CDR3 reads TGTGCCAGCAGCCAAGATATGGGAGCAGATACGCAGTATTTT.

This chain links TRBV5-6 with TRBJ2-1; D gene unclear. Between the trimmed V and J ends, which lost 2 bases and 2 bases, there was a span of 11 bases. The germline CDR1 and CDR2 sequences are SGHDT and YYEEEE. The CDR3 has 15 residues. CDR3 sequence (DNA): TGTGCCAGCAGCTTTGCTGGAGCCCCCTACAATGAGCAGTTCTTC. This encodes CASSFAGAPYNEQFF.

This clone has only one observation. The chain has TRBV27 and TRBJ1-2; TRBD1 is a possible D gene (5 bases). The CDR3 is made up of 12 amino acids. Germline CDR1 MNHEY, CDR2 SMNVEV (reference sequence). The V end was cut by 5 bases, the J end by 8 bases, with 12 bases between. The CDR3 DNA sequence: TGTGCCAGCAGTAATGGGGGGAGCGGCTACACCTTC. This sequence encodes CASSNGGSGYTF.

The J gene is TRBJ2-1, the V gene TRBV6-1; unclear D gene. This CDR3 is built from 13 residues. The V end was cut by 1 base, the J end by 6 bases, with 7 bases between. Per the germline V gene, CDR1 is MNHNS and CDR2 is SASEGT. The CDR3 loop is CASSEVGFNEQFF. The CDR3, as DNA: TGTGCCAGCAGTGAAGTCGGGTTCAATGAGCAGTTCTTC.

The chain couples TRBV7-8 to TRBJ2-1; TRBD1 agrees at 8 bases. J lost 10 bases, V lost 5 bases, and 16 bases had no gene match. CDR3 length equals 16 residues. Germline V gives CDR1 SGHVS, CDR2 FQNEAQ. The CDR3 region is CASSLTQQGAFWEQFF. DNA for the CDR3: TGTGCCAGCAGCCTAACCCAGCAGGGGGCATTCTGGGAGCAGTTCTTC.

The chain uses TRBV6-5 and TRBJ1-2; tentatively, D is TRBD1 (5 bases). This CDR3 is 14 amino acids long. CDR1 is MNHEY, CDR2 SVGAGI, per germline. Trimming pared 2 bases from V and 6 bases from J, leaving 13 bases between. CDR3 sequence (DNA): TGTGCCAGCAGTTACCCGGGGGGGGGTAATGGCTACACCTTC. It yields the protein CASSYPGGGNGYTF.

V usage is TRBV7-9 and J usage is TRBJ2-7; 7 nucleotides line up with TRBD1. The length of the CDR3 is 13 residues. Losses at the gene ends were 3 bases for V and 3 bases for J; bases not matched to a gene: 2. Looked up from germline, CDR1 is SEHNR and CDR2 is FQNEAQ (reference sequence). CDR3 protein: CASSFQGVYEQYF. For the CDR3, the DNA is TGTGCCAGCAGCTTTCAGGGGGTCTACGAGCAGTACTTC.

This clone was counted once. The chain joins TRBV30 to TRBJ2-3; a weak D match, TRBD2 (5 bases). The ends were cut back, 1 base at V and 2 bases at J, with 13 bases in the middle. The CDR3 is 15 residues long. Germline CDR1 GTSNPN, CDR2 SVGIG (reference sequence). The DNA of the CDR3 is TGTGCCTGGAGTGGAGGGTCCGCGTACACAGATACGCAGTATTTT. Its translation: CAWSGGSAYTDTQYF.

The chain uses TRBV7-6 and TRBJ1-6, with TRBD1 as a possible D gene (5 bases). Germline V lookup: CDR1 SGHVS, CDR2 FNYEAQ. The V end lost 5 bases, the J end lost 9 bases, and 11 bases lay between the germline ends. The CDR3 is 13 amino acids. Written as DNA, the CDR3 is TGTGCCAGCAGCCAGACAGCAACTTCACCCCTCCACTTT. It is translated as CASSQTATSPLHF.

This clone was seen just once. CDR3: CASSEGTNPGNTIYF. CDR3 nucleotides: TGCGCCAGCAGTGAAGGGACAAACCCTGGAAACACCATATATTTT. The rearrangement joins TRBV10-1 to TRBJ1-3; possibly TRBD1 for D (6 bases). The CDR3 is 15 amino acids. Trimming cost V 3 bases and J 2 bases, with 11 bases left between them. Germline V lookup: CDR1 WNHNN, CDR2 SYGVQD (reference sequence).

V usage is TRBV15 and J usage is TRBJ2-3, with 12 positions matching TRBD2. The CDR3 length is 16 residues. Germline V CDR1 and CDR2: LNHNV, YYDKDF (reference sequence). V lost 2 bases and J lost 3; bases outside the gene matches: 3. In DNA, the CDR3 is TGTGCCACCAGCAGACCTAGCGGGGGGGTGACAGATACGCAGTATTTT. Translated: CATSRPSGGVTDTQYF.

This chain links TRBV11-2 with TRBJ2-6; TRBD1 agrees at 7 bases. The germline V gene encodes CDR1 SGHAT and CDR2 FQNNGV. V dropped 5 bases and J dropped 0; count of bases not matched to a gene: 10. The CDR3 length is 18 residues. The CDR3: CASSTTTGWGSGANVLTF. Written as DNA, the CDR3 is TGTGCCAGCAGCACGACGACAGGGTGGGGCTCTGGGGCCAACGTCCTGACTTTC.